This TCR beta chain was sequenced during a study of shared clonotypes between healthy human individuals. This CDR3 has 13 amino acids. The ends lost 7 bases at V and 2 bases at J; junction bases unmatched: 3. Per the germline V gene, CDR1 is SGHRS and CDR2 is YFSETQ. Authors' methods: Filtering differed, since immunoSEQ gave only junction sequences and no quality scores. Repertoires were generated with immunoSEQ multiplex PCR, while TCRdb's copy carries only in-frame clones and drops some. The V and J calls and the clone size are those of that table, but D and trimming were determined from the DNA. Of 400,000 to 500,000 clones in the sample, about 79% were seen once. HIV-negative, healthy adults without recent acute infections or vaccinations were the donors. Genomic DNA for unsorted samples was obtained from approximately 100 million PBMCs. In this sample, this clone turned up a few times.

Sequencing used PBMCs. The V gene is TRBV5-1, the J gene TRBJ2-3, with TRBD1 matching 8 bases. The receptor was derived from a woman in her thirties or forties in good health. Some clones in this sample may be carry-over from other donors' samples. The CDR3 protein is CASSGGDTDTQYF. The CDR3 bases are TGCGCCAGCTCAGGGGGCGACACAGATACGCAGTATTTT.